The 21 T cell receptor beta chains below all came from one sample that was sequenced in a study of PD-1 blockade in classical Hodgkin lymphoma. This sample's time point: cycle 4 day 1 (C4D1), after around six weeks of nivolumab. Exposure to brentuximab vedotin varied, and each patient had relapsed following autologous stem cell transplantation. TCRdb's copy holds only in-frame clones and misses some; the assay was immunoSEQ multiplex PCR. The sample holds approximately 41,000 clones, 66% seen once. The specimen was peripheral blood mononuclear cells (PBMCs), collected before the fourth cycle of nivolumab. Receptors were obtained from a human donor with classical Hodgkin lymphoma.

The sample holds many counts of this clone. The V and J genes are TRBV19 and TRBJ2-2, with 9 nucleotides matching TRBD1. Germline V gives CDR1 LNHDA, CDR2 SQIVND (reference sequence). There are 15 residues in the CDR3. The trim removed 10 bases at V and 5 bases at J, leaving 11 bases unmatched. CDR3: CATSGQDRGTGELFF. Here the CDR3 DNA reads TGTGCCACCTCCGGACAGGACAGGGGTACCGGGGAGCTGTTTTTT.

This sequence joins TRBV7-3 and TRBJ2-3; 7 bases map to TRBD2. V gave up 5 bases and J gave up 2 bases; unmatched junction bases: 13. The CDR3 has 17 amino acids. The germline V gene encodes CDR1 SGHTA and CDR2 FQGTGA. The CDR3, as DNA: TGTGCCAGCAGCCCTACTGGGAGTCTAGCGGTCACAGATACGCAGTATTTT. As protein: CASSPTGSLAVTDTQYF.

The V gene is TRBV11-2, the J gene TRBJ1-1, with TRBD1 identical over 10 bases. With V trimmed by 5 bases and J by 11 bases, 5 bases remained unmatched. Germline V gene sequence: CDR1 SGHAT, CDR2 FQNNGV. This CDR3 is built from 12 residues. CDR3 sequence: CASSPRTGGAFF. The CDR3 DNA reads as TGTGCCAGCAGCCCTAGGACAGGGGGGGCTTTCTTT.

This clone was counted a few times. CDR3 residues: CASSPERDYRGGGGYTF. CDR3 coding DNA: TGTGCCAGCAGCCCAGAACGCGATTACAGGGGCGGGGGAGGCTACACCTTC. The chain combines TRBV5-6 with TRBJ1-2; 7 bases fit TRBD1. Germline V gives CDR1 SGHDT, CDR2 YYEEEE. V lost 4 bases and J lost 8; bases outside the gene matches: 20. CDR3 length equals 17 residues.

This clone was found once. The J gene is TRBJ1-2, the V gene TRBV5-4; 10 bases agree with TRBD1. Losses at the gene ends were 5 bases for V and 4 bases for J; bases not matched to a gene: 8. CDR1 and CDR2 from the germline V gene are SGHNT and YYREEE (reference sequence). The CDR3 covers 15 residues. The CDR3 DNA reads TGTGCCAGCAGTCAGGACAGGGGGGGAACCTATGGCTACACCTTC. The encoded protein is CASSQDRGGTYGYTF.

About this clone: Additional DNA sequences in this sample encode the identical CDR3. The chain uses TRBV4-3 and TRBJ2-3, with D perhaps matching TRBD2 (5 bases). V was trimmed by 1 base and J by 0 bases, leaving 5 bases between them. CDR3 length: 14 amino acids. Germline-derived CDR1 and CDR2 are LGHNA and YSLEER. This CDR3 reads CASSQGGSTDTQYF. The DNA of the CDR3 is TGCGCCAGCAGCCAAGGCGGGAGCACAGATACGCAGTATTTT.

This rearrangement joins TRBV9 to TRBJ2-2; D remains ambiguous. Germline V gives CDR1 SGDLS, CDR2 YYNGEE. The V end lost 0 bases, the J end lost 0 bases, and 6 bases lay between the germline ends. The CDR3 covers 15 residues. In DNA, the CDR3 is TGTGCCAGCAGCGTAGTTGATGCGAACACCGGGGAGCTGTTTTTT. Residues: CASSVVDANTGELFF.

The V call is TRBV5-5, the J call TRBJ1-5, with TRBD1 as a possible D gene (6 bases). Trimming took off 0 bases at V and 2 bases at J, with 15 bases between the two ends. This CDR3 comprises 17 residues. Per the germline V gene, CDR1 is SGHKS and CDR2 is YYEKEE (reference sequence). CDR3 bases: TGTGCCAGCAGCTTGGGTACAGGGAACTTGGGCAATCAGCCCCAGCATTTT. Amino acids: CASSLGTGNLGNQPQHF. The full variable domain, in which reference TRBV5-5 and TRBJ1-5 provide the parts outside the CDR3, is DAGVTQSPTHLIKTRGQQVTLRCSPISGHKSVSWYQQVLGQGPQFIFQYYEKEERGRGNFPDRFSARQFPNYSSELNVNALLLGDSALYLCASSLGTGNLGNQPQHFGDGTRLSIL.

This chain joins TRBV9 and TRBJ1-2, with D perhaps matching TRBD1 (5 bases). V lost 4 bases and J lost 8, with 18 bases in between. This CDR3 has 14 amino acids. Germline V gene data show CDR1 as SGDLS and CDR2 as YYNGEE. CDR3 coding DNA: TGTGCCAGCAGCTCCCCGTGGGGGGGAAGAGGCTACACCTTC. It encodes CASSSPWGGRGYTF.

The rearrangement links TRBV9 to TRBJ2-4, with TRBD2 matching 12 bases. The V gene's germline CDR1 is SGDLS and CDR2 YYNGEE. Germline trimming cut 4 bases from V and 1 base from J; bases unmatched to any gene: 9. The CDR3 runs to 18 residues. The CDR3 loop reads CASSPGLAGIAAKNIQYF. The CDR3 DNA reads TGTGCCAGCAGCCCCGGACTAGCGGGAATTGCGGCCAAAAACATTCAGTACTTC.

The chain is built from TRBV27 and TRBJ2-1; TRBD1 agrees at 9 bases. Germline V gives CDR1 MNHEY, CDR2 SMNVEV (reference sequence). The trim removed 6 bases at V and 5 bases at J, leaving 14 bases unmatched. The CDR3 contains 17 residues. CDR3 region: CASRYGQGSIGNNEQFF. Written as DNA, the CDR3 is TGTGCCAGCAGATATGGACAGGGGTCAATTGGGAACAATGAGCAGTTCTTC.

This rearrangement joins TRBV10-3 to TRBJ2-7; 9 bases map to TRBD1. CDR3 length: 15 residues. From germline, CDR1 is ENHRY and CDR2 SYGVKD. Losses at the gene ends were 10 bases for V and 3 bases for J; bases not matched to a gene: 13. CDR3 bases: TGTGCCACCCGTTCCCCGGGACAGGGTTACTACGAGCAGTACTTC. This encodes CATRSPGQGYYEQYF.

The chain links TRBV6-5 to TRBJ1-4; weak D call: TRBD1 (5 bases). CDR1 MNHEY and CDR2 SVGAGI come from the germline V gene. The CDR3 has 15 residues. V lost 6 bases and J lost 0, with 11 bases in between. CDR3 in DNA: TGTGCCAGCAGGCTGGGGGTCGCAACTAATGAAAAACTGTTTTTT. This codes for CASRLGVATNEKLFF.

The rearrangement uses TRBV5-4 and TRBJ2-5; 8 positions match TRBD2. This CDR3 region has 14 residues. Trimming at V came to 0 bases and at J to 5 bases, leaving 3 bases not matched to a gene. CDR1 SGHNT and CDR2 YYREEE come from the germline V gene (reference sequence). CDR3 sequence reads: CASSLESSGETQYF. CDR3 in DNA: TGTGCCAGCAGCTTGGAGTCTAGCGGGGAGACCCAGTACTTC.

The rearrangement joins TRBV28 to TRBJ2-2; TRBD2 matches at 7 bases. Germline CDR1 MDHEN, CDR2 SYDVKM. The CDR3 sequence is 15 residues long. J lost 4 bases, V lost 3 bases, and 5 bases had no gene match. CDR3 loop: CASSFQRGFTGELFF. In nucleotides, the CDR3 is TGTGCCAGCAGTTTCCAGCGGGGATTCACCGGGGAGCTGTTTTTT. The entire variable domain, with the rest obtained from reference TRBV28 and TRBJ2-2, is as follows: DVKVTQSSRYLVKRTGEKVFLECVQDMDHENMFWYRQDPGLGLRLIYFSYDVKMKEKGDIPEGYSVSREKKERFSLILESASTNQTSMYLCASSFQRGFTGELFFGEGSRLTVL.

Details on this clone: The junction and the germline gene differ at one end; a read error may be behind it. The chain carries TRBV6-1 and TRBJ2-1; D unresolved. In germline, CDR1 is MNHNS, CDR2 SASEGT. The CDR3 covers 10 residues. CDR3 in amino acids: CASSSQKTVF. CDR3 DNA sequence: TGTGCCAGCAGTTCCCAGAAAACGGTCTTC.

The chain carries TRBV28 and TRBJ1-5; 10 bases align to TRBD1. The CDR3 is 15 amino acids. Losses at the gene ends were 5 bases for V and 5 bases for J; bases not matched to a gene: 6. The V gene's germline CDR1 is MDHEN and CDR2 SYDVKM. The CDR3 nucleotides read TGTGCCAGCAGTCCGGACAGGGGGGGCTATCAGCCCCAGCATTTT. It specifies CASSPDRGGYQPQHF. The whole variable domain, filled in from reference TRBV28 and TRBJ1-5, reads DVKVTQSSRYLVKRTGEKVFLECVQDMDHENMFWYRQDPGLGLRLIYFSYDVKMKEKGDIPEGYSVSREKKERFSLILESASTNQTSMYLCASSPDRGGYQPQHFGDGTRLSIL.

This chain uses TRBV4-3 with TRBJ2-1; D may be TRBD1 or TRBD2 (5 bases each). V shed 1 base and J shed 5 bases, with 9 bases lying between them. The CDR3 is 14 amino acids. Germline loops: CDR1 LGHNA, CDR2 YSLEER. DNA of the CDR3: TGCGCCAGCAGCCAAGGGGGGTTGGACAATGAGCAGTTCTTC. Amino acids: CASSQGGLDNEQFF.

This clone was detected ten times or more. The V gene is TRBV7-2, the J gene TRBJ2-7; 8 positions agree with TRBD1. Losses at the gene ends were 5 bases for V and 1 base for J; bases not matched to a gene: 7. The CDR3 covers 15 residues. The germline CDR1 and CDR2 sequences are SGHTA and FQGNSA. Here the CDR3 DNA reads TGTGCCAGCAGCCTTGAGGGACAGGAATCCTACGAGCAGTACTTC. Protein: CASSLEGQESYEQYF.

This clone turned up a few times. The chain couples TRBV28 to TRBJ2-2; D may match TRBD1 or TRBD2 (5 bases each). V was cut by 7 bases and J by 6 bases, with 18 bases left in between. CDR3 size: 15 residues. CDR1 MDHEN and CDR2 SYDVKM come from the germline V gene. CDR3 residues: CASTPLRGLPGELFF. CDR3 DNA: TGTGCCAGCACTCCCTTGAGGGGATTACCCGGGGAGCTGTTTTTT.

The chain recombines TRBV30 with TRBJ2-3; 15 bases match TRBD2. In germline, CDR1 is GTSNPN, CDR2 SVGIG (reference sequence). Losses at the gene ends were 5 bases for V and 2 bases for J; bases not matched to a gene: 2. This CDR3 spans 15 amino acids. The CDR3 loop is CAWGLAGGPTDTQYF. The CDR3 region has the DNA TGTGCCTGGGGACTAGCGGGAGGGCCCACAGATACGCAGTATTTT. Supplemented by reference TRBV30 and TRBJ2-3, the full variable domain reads SQTIHQWPATLVQPVGSPLSLECTVEGTSNPNLYWYRQAAGRGLQLLFYSVGIGQISSEVPQNLSASRPQDRQFILSSKKLLLSDSGFYLCAWGLAGGPTDTQYFGPGTRLTVL.